This T cell receptor beta chain was identified in a study of T-cell memory formation after mild COVID-19. TCR alpha and TCR beta cDNA libraries with sample barcodes and UMIs came from 5'RACE using constant-segment primers. One entry per CDR3 protein, called by TCRdb with MiXCR from the 5' RACE reads. Of approximately 440,000 distinct CDR3 sequences listed, approximately 20% are singletons. Trimming at V came to 5 bases and at J to 7 bases, leaving 10 bases not matched to a gene. This CDR3 is built from 15 residues. Comments on this clonotype: What it recognizes is unknown.

Study results and caveats: Clones that contracted clustered mainly in CM and EM if CD4+ and in EMRA if CD8+. Some clones that responded were present in memory (sampled pre-infection), which suggests cross-reactive memory joined. Contracting clones from day 15 to 85 had balanced CD4/CD8; later expanders favoured CD4+.

This chain links TRBV12-3 or TRBV12-4 with TRBJ1-5; 8 nucleotides agree with TRBD1. The specimen sequenced was PBMCs or a T cell subset sorted from them (not recorded which). This TCR derives from an adult woman who had mild COVID-19 (a few samples of this study predate the infection). Cell type and time point are not known. CDR3 DNA: TGTGCCAGCAGTCAGCGTGGACAGGGTCGCCAGCCCCAGCATTTT. Translating gives CASSQRGQGRQPQHF.